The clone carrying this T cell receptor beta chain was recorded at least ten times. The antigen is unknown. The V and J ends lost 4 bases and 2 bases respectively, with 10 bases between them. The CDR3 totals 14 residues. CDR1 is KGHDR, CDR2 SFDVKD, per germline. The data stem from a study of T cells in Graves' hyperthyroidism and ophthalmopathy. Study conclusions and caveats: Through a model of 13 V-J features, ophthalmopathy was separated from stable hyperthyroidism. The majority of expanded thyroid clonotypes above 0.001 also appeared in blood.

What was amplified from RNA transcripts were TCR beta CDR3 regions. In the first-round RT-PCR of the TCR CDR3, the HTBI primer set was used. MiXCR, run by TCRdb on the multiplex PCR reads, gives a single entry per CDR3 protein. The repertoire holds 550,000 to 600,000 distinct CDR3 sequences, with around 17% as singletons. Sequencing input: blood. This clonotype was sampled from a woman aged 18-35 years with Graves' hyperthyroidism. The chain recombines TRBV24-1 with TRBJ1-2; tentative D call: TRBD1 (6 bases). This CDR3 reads CATSDPGQNYGYTF. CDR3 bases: TGTGCCACCAGTGACCCGGGACAAAACTATGGCTACACCTTC.